Listed below are T cell receptor beta chains from one sample, sequenced in a study of molecular identifiers for immune sequencing clone quantification. TCRdb ran MiXCR on the PCR reads and lists one entry per CDR3 protein. The profile shows more than 10,000 distinct CDR3 sequences, around 17% of them singletons. The sequenced sample consisted of naive CD8+ T cells from blood, with Jurkat cell RNA spiked in. These TCRs come from a human donor in good health. Some libraries in this study had Jurkat cell RNA spiked in. Both conserved end residues are part of each CDR3. The D gene is left open where the match is weak. Rows may omit the clone size; those that give it use once, few, many or a size class.

CDR3 DNA: TGTGCCAGCAGCCCGGGACTAGCGGGATATGAGCAGTTCTTC; CDR3 protein: CASSPGLAGYEQFF; D gene: TRBD2; V gene: TRBV7-3; clone size: many; J gene: TRBJ2-1
CDR3 DNA: TGTGCCAGCAGCTTAGAGCAGAGCACAGATACGCAGTATTTT; CDR3 protein: CASSLEQSTDTQYF; D gene: .; V gene: TRBV11-2; clone size: medium-sized; J gene: TRBJ2-3
CDR3 DNA: TGTGCCAGCAGCCAGGACAGAGACAATGAGCAGTTCTTC; CDR3 protein: CASSQDRDNEQFF; D gene: .; V gene: TRBV6-5; clone size: few; J gene: TRBJ2-1
CDR3 DNA: TGTGCCAGCAGTCTCCCGTTCAATGAGCAGTTCTTC; CDR3 protein: CASSLPFNEQFF; D gene: .; V gene: TRBV28; clone size: few; J gene: TRBJ2-1
CDR3 DNA: TGTGCTAGTGGTCTCCCGGGGGCGAGGTATGGCTACACCTTC; CDR3 protein: CASGLPGARYGYTF; D gene: .; V gene: TRBV12-5; clone size: many; J gene: TRBJ1-2
CDR3 DNA: TGTGCCAGCACGGGCAGGGTCCGAGGGATGAACACTGAAGCTTTCTTT; CDR3 protein: CASTGRVRGMNTEAFF; D gene: .; V gene: TRBV28; clone size: medium-sized; J gene: TRBJ1-1
CDR3 DNA: TGTGCCAGCAGCCCCACGGGGGGCGGCACTGAAGCTTTCTTT; CDR3 protein: CASSPTGGGTEAFF; D gene: .; V gene: TRBV6-5; clone size: medium-sized; J gene: TRBJ1-1
CDR3 DNA: TGCGCCAGCAGCTTGGAGTTCCCTTTCCAAGAGACCCAGTACTTC; CDR3 protein: CASSLEFPFQETQYF; D gene: .; V gene: TRBV5-1; clone size: medium-sized; J gene: TRBJ2-5
CDR3 DNA: TGCAGTGCTAGAGGGACGCTCACCTACGAGCAGTACTTC; CDR3 protein: CSARGTLTYEQYF; D gene: .; V gene: TRBV20-1; clone size: medium-sized; J gene: TRBJ2-7
CDR3 DNA: TGCAGTGCTAGAGATAGAGCTAGCGGGAAGGGCGAGCAGTACTTC; CDR3 protein: CSARDRASGKGEQYF; D gene: TRBD2; V gene: TRBV20-1; clone size: many; J gene: TRBJ2-7
CDR3 DNA: TGTGCCAGCAGCTTGGACCGGACTAGTGTCTCCTACGAGCAGTACTTC; CDR3 protein: CASSLDRTSVSYEQYF; D gene: TRBD2; V gene: TRBV7-2; clone size: medium-sized; J gene: TRBJ2-7
CDR3 DNA: TGTGCCAGCAGCTCGCGCCCGACAGAATACTATGGCTACACCTTC; CDR3 protein: CASSSRPTEYYGYTF; D gene: .; V gene: TRBV4-2; clone size: medium-sized; J gene: TRBJ1-2
CDR3 DNA: TGTGCCAGCAGTCCCGGACAGGGCTACGAGCAGTACTTC; CDR3 protein: CASSPGQGYEQYF; D gene: TRBD1; V gene: TRBV28; clone size: medium-sized; J gene: TRBJ2-7
CDR3 DNA: TGCGCCAGCAGCCAAGATAACCGGGGGCAGTTCTTC; CDR3 protein: CASSQDNRGQFF; D gene: .; V gene: TRBV4-1; clone size: medium-sized; J gene: TRBJ2-1
CDR3 DNA: TGTGCCAGTAGTCCCTGGGGGAGCCCCTACGAGCAGTACTTC; CDR3 protein: CASSPWGSPYEQYF; D gene: .; V gene: TRBV19; clone size: .; J gene: TRBJ2-7
CDR3 DNA: TGTGCCATTACGCCTCCCCCAATTTGTGGACAGCGGAACTATGGCTACACCTTC; CDR3 protein: CAITPPPICGQRNYGYTF; D gene: .; V gene: TRBV6-1; clone size: .; J gene: TRBJ1-2
CDR3 DNA: TGTGCCAGTAGCCCAGGGGTTCGGACCGGGGAGCTGTTTTTT; CDR3 protein: CASSPGVRTGELFF; D gene: .; V gene: TRBV19; clone size: medium-sized; J gene: TRBJ2-2
CDR3 DNA: TGTGCCAGCAGTTCCCTCATTATTAACACCGGGGAGCTGTTTTTT; CDR3 protein: CASSSLIINTGELFF; D gene: .; V gene: TRBV28; clone size: many; J gene: TRBJ2-2
CDR3 DNA: TGTGCCAGCAGTTTTTTAGTACTAAAGAAGGGCGCAGGGAGCAGCAATCAGCCCCAGCATTTT; CDR3 protein: CASSFLVLKKGAGSSNQPQHF; D gene: .; V gene: TRBV27; clone size: many; J gene: TRBJ1-5